This T cell receptor beta chain appears in the sequencing data of a study of blood T cell repertoires in COVID-19. Overall study: Acute and convalescent COVID-19 specimens originated in the United States, Italy and Spain.

This clone was seen more than once but under ten times. With 8 bases removed from V and 5 bases from J, the gap between germline ends came to 13 bases. Germline loops: CDR1 MNHEY, CDR2 SMNVEV (reference sequence). The CDR3 length is 13 residues. Methods used by the authors: Scientists estimated how many nucleated cells there were by amplifying reference gene primers. The table came from immunoSEQ multiplex PCR; TCRdb's copy has only in-frame clones and leaves some out. That table gives V, J and clone size, and the DNA gave D and trimming. The table has fewer than 300,000 clones, roughly 84% seen once; the top ten hold about 1%. Followed longitudinally, the Seattle patients had been enrolled during active infection.

Material: peripheral blood. The clonotype comes from a human donor with COVID-19, enrolled during active disease. The donor label of this sample is uncertain. The chain combines TRBV27 with TRBJ2-4; no clear D gene. CDR3 protein: CASLRLGENIQYF. CDR3 nucleotides: TGTGCCAGCCTTCGGCTTGGAGAAAACATTCAGTACTTC.